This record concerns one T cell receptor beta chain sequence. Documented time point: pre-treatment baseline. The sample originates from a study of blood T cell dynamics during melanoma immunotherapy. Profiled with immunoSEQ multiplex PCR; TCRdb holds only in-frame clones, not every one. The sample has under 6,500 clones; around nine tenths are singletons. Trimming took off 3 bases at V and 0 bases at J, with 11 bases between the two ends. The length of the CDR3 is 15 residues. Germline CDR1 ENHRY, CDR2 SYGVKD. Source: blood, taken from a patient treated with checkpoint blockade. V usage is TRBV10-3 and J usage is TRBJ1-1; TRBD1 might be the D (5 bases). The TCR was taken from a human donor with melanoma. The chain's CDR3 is CAISDRRQLNTEAFF. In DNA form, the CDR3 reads TGTGCCATCAGTGACCGCAGACAGTTGAACACTGAAGCTTTCTTT.